Listed below are T cell receptor beta chains from one sample, sequenced in a study of T cell responses to AZD1222 COVID-19 vaccine. Generated by immunoSEQ multiplex PCR, the TCRdb table keeps only in-frame clones and is missing some. The repertoire holds some 110,000 clones, with roughly 86% as singletons. Source: peripheral blood, taken 28 days after the second AZD1222 dose. The receptors originated from an adult who received the AZD1222 COVID-19 vaccine. The CDR3 runs from the conserved cysteine through the conserved F or W. D genes are given only for firm matches. Size values are once, few and many counts, or a class for expanded clones, and some rows have none.

clone size,V gene,J gene,D gene,CDR3 protein,CDR3 DNA
once,TRBV27,TRBJ2-5,TRBD2,CASSLPTSGGVETQYF,TGTGCCAGCAGTCTACCGACTAGCGGGGGGGTGGAGACCCAGTACTTC
.,TRBV13,TRBJ2-5,TRBD2,CASSFTPSGTQETQYF,TGTGCCAGCAGCTTTACTCCTAGCGGGACACAAGAGACCCAGTACTTC
.,TRBV4-3,TRBJ1-5,.,CASSQESSNQPQHF,TGCGCCAGCAGCCAAGAGTCGAGCAATCAGCCCCAGCATTTT
.,TRBV30,TRBJ1-5,TRBD1,CAGYITGTGKGGWHF,TGTGCCGGATACATAACCGGGACAGGGAAGGGTGGCTGGCATTTT
.,TRBV2,TRBJ2-1,.,CASSVGGEQFF,TGTGCCAGCAGTGTCGGTGGGGAGCAGTTCTTC
.,TRBV9,TRBJ2-1,.,CASSALREQEQFF,TGTGCCAGCAGCGCACTCCGAGAGCAGGAGCAGTTCTTC
.,TRBV18,TRBJ1-1,.,CASSPNGISNTEAFF,TGTGCCAGCTCACCAAATGGTATATCGAACACTGAAGCTTTCTTT
.,TRBV11-3,TRBJ2-1,.,CASSTSNYNEQFF,TGTGCCAGCAGCACATCCAACTACAATGAGCAGTTCTTC
.,TRBV29-1,TRBJ1-3,.,CSVVQAATIYF,TGCAGCGTTGTTCAGGCAGCCACCATATATTTT
.,TRBV4-3,TRBJ1-1,.,CASSPIWVGREAFF,TGCGCCAGCAGCCCCATCTGGGTCGGGAGGGAAGCTTTCTTT
.,TRBV10-3,TRBJ1-6,.,CAISESGARSPLHF,TGTGCCATCAGTGAGTCTGGGGCCCGTTCACCCCTCCACTTT
.,TRBV29-1,TRBJ2-1,TRBD2,CSVASGGYNEQFF,TGCAGCGTTGCTAGCGGGGGTTACAATGAGCAGTTCTTC
.,TRBV3-1/TRBV3-2,TRBJ1-4,TRBD1,CASSQATGYEKLFF,TGTGCCAGCAGCCAAGCGACAGGGTATGAAAAACTGTTTTTT
.,TRBV9,TRBJ2-2,.,CASSAIYRGGELFF,TGTGCCAGCAGCGCGATCTATCGGGGCGGGGAGCTGTTTTTT
.,TRBV12-3/TRBV12-4,TRBJ2-1,TRBD1,CASSGQGSNEQFF,TGTGCCAGCAGCGGACAGGGTTCAAATGAGCAGTTCTTC
.,TRBV7-3,TRBJ2-1,.,CASSGGQLSSYNEQFF,TGTGCCAGCAGCGGCGGACAGTTAAGCTCCTACAATGAGCAGTTCTTC
.,TRBV29-1,TRBJ2-1,TRBD1,CSVGQGKFDEQFF,TGCAGCGTGGGACAGGGGAAATTCGATGAGCAGTTCTTC
.,TRBV9,TRBJ2-1,.,CASSVGSHEQFF,TGTGCCAGCAGCGTAGGATCCCATGAGCAGTTCTTC
.,TRBV24-1,TRBJ2-2,.,CATLGDTGELFF,TGTGCCACCCTGGGGGACACCGGGGAGCTGTTTTTT
.,TRBV27,TRBJ2-7,.,CASSLSGQSYEQYF,TGTGCCAGCAGTTTATCAGGACAGTCCTACGAGCAGTACTTC
.,TRBV6-5,TRBJ1-5,.,CASSYSKAMAHQPQHF,TGTGCCAGCAGTTACTCGAAGGCTATGGCCCATCAGCCCCAGCATTTT
.,TRBV19,TRBJ1-5,.,CASSMSGRANQPQHF,TGTGCCAGTAGTATGTCGGGCAGGGCTAATCAGCCCCAGCATTTT
once,TRBV7-2,TRBJ2-1,TRBD1,CASSWTGGNNEQFF,TGTGCCAGCAGCTGGACAGGGGGGAACAATGAGCAGTTCTTC
.,TRBV6-1,TRBJ1-2,TRBD1,CASSEAGRGTASGLGYGYTF,TGTGCCAGCAGTGAAGCGGGCCGTGGGACAGCCTCAGGGTTGGGCTATGGCTACACCTTC
.,TRBV28,TRBJ2-1,.,CASSLSADPYNEQFF,TGTGCCAGCAGTTTATCAGCGGACCCATACAATGAGCAGTTCTTC
.,TRBV18,TRBJ1-5,.,CASSPFERVAGGQPQHF,TGTGCCAGCTCACCATTTGAACGCGTTGCAGGCGGCCAGCCCCAGCATTTT
.,TRBV6-5,TRBJ1-1,.,CASSYSEGNTEAFF,TGTGCCAGCAGTTACTCTGAGGGGAACACTGAAGCTTTCTTT
.,TRBV19,TRBJ2-2,TRBD1,CASSIDRGLVTGELFF,TGTGCCAGTAGTATTGACAGGGGGTTGGTCACCGGGGAGCTGTTTTTT
.,TRBV19,TRBJ2-1,TRBD1,CASSQGQHNYNEQFF,TGTGCCAGTAGCCAGGGACAGCATAATTACAATGAGCAGTTCTTC
.,TRBV30,TRBJ2-5,.,CAWSAVPPETQYF,TGTGCCTGGAGTGCGGTACCCCCAGAGACCCAGTACTTC
.,TRBV6-4,TRBJ2-6,.,CASSDRVATGANVLTF,TGTGCCAGCAGTGACCGGGTGGCGACTGGGGCCAACGTCCTGACTTTC
.,TRBV3-1/TRBV3-2,TRBJ1-4,.,CASSQEMLKWTGEKLFF,TGTGCCAGCAGCCAAGAGATGTTGAAATGGACGGGTGAAAAACTGTTTTTT